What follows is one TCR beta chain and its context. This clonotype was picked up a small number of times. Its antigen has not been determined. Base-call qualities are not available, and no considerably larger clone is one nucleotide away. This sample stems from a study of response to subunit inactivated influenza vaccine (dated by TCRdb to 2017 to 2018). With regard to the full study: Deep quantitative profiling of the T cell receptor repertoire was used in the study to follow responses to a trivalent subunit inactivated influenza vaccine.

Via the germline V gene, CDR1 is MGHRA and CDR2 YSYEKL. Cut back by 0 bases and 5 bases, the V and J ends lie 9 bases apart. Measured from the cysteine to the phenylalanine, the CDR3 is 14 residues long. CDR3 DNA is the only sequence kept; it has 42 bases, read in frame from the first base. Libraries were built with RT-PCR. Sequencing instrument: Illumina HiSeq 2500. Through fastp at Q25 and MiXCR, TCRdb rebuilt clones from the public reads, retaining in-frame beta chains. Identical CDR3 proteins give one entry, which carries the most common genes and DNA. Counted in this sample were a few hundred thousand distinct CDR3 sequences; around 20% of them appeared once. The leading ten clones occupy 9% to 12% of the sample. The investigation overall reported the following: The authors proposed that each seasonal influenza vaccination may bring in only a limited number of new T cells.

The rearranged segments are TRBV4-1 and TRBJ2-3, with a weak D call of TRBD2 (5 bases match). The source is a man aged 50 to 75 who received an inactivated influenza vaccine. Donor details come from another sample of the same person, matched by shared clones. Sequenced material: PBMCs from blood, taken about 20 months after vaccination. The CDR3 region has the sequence CASSQDLGRDTQYF. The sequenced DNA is TGCGCCAGCAGCCAAGATCTAGGGAGAGATACGCAGTATTTT.